The sequence of this TCR beta chain was determined in a study of shared clonotypes between healthy human individuals. This CDR3 has 14 residues. Losses at the gene ends were 4 bases for V and 8 bases for J; bases not matched to a gene: 7. From germline, CDR1 is MNHNY and CDR2 SVGAGI (reference sequence). To note about this clone: Its antigen is undetermined.

Notes on the study in general: Against clonotypes common to all four donors, non-shared ones had lower generation probabilities.

Researchers ran the assay at a deep level. It was about 210 ng DNA, about 30,000 T cell genomes, that sorted-subset replicate PCRs used. The data were produced by immunoSEQ multiplex PCR, yet TCRdb's version contains in-frame clones alone and is incomplete. The sample lists about 2.4 million clones, approximately 93% occurring once. The clonotype comes from a man between 18 and 35 years old in good health. Some clones in this sample may be carry-over from other donors' samples. The sequenced material came from naive CD4+ T cells from PBMCs. Indicated subset: CD45RA+ positively selected. V gene TRBV6-6 combines with J gene TRBJ1-4; 7 nucleotides match TRBD1. CDR3 nucleotide sequence: TGTGCCAGCAGTTCTAGGGGGCAGGAGGAAAAACTGTTTTTT. This translates into CASSSRGQEEKLFF.